Listed below are T cell receptor beta chains from one sample, sequenced in a study of T cells in localized non-small cell lung cancer. The table came from immunoSEQ multiplex PCR; TCRdb's copy has only in-frame clones and leaves some out. In the table there are roughly 2,900 clones, about a quarter of which are singletons. The starting material was lung tumor tissue, obtained before any cancer treatment. The source is a female donor older than 55 with stage I lung adenocarcinoma. Both conserved end residues are part of each CDR3. The order of the fields is V gene, CDR3 length, D gene, J gene, clone size, CDR3 DNA, CDR3 protein. D genes are given only for firm matches. A clone size is listed for some rows: how often the clone was seen (once, few, many), or a class if it is expanded.

V: TRBV28; length: 16; D: TRBD1; J: TRBJ2-7; size: -; DNA: TGTGCCAGCAGGCCACCCGGGACAGCGAGCTCCTACGAGCAGTACTTC; CDR3: CASRPPGTASSYEQYF
V: TRBV11-3; length: 14; D: TRBD1; J: TRBJ2-7; size: -; DNA: TGTGCCAGCAGCTATAACACAGGGGGCTACGAGCAGTACTTC; CDR3: CASSYNTGGYEQYF
V: TRBV6-8; length: 16; D: -; J: TRBJ1-5; size: large; DNA: TGTGCCAGCAACGCACCCCCGCGGTATAGCAATCAGCCCCAGCATTTT; CDR3: CASNAPPRYSNQPQHF
V: TRBV19; length: 15; D: TRBD1; J: TRBJ2-7; size: -; DNA: TGTGCCAGTAGTGCACGACAGGGGGCAGCCTACGAGCAGTACTTC; CDR3: CASSARQGAAYEQYF
V: TRBV11-3; length: 14; D: TRBD1; J: TRBJ1-2; size: medium-sized; DNA: TGTGCCAGCATAGTGACAGGGGGGAAGGGAGGCTACACCTTC; CDR3: CASIVTGGKGGYTF
V: TRBV28; length: 13; D: TRBD2; J: TRBJ2-1; size: large; DNA: TGTGCCAGCAGTCTCGGGACTAGCGGTGAGCAGTTCTTC; CDR3: CASSLGTSGEQFF
V: TRBV11-3; length: 15; D: TRBD2; J: TRBJ2-1; size: -; DNA: TGTGCCAGCATCTTGGGGGGGAGCTCCTACAATGAGCAGTTCTTC; CDR3: CASILGGSSYNEQFF
V: TRBV9; length: 16; D: TRBD2; J: TRBJ2-1; size: few; DNA: TGTGCCAGCAGCGGTCTTAGTAGCGGGAGGGCCGGTGAGCAGTTCTTC; CDR3: CASSGLSSGRAGEQFF
V: TRBV29-1; length: 12; D: -; J: TRBJ2-5; size: -; DNA: TGCAGCGTTATACAGGGCGGGGAGACCCAGTACTTC; CDR3: CSVIQGGETQYF
V: TRBV11-3; length: 15; D: TRBD2; J: TRBJ2-2; size: medium-sized; DNA: TGTGCCAGCAGCCCAGCGGGGGGCAACACCGGGGAGCTGTTTTTT; CDR3: CASSPAGGNTGELFF
V: TRBV11-3; length: 14; D: -; J: TRBJ2-3; size: -; DNA: TGTGCCAGCAGCGCCCATACTCGTCTCGATACGCAGTATTTT; CDR3: CASSAHTRLDTQYF
V: TRBV30; length: 12; D: -; J: TRBJ1-1; size: -; DNA: TGTGCCTGGAGTGGACGAGGGACTGAAGCTTTCTTT; CDR3: CAWSGRGTEAFF
V: TRBV28; length: 13; D: -; J: TRBJ2-1; size: -; DNA: TGTGCCAGCAGTTTAAAACCGGACAGTGAGCAGTTCTTC; CDR3: CASSLKPDSEQFF
V: TRBV5-1; length: 16; D: TRBD2; J: TRBJ2-5; size: few; DNA: TGCGCCAGCAGCTTGGGAGCGGGGGGAGCAGGAGAGACCCAGTACTTC; CDR3: CASSLGAGGAGETQYF